The 29 T cell receptor beta chains reported below all come from one sample, sequenced in a study of blood T cell repertoires in COVID-19 (dated by TCRdb to about 2020). The protocol used for the library was the immunoSEQ multiplex PCR assay. The source is immuneACCESS, and TCRdb retained only in-frame sequences with V and J called. Part of the clones is not carried over; for the studies checked, unresolved V genes explain less than half of this, and the remainder is unexplained. The sample profile shows more than 250,000 clones; around 87% of them were found once. The ten largest clones capture approximately 2.2% of the sample. The specimen sequenced was peripheral blood. The source is a woman aged 30 to 39 who had recovered from COVID-19.

DNA of the CDR3: TGTGCCAGCAGTTTGGCGGGTGCAACTAATGAAAAACTGTTTTTT. This encodes CASSLAGATNEKLFF. The rearrangement joins TRBV27 to TRBJ1-4; no reliable D call. This CDR3 has 15 amino acids. The V gene lost 3 bases and the J gene lost 0 bases, with 8 bases spanning the gap. Germline CDR1 is MNHEY and CDR2 is SMNVEV (reference sequence).

The gene calls are TRBV6-5 and TRBJ2-5, with D uncertain. V was cut by 3 bases and J by 5 bases, with 10 bases left in between. Germline values: CDR1 MNHEY, CDR2 SVGAGI. The CDR3 sequence is 13 residues long. The CDR3: CASSYPGSETQYF. CDR3 DNA sequence: TGTGCCAGCAGTTATCCGGGTAGCGAGACCCAGTACTTC.

This clone was observed a few times. The chain has TRBV19 and TRBJ2-7; 11 positions agree with TRBD1. The junction had 5 bases not matched to a gene; V was cut back by 5 bases and J by 2 bases. Germline assignment: CDR1 LNHDA and CDR2 SQIVND (reference sequence). This CDR3 has 15 amino acids. The CDR3 nucleotides read TGTGCCAGTAGTGCGGACAGGGGGCCTCCCTACGAGCAGTACTTC. Its protein is CASSADRGPPYEQYF. Variable domain in full (rest from reference TRBV19 and TRBJ2-7): DGGITQSPKYLFRKEGQNVTLSCEQNLNHDAMYWYRQDPGQGLRLIYYSQIVNDFQKGDIAEGYSVSREKKESFPLTVTSAQKNPTAFYLCASSADRGPPYEQYFGPGTRLTVT.

The CDR3 sequence is CATSRGTGIGANVLTF. The CDR3 DNA reads TGTGCCACCAGCAGAGGTACAGGGATTGGGGCCAACGTCCTGACTTTC. J is TRBJ2-6 and V is TRBV15; D might be TRBD1 (6 bases). The germline CDR1 and CDR2 sequences are LNHNV and YYDKDF (reference sequence). The CDR3 length is 16 residues. The germline V and J ends were trimmed by 1 base and 3 bases, with 10 bases remaining between them.

The chain carries TRBV24-1 and TRBJ1-4, with 9 bases aligning to TRBD1. This CDR3 has 16 residues. Per germline, CDR1 KGHDR and CDR2 SFDVKD. J gave up 2 bases and V 4 bases, and 4 bases lay outside the gene matches. The CDR3 DNA sequence: TGTGCCACCAGTGACTCCACAGGGGGCACTAATGAAAAACTGTTTTTT. It yields the protein CATSDSTGGTNEKLFF.

The chain recombines TRBV11-3 with TRBJ2-2; TRBD1 matches 12 bases. The germline gives CDR1 SGHNT, CDR2 YENEEA. The CDR3 runs 18 residues. V shed 0 bases and J 6 bases; nucleotides not matched to a gene: 8. CDR3 sequence reads: CASSLEPPGTGGPGELFF. CDR3 DNA: TGTGCCAGCAGCTTAGAACCCCCCGGGACAGGGGGCCCCGGGGAGCTGTTTTTT.

The sample holds one count of this clone. This rearrangement joins TRBV4-1 to TRBJ1-1, with unresolved D. Trimming left V 0 bases short and J 7 bases short, with 9 bases between. This CDR3 comprises 13 residues. Per germline, CDR1 MGHRA and CDR2 YSYEKL. CDR3 nucleotides: TGCGCCAGCAGCCAAGAAACACACCTTGAAGCTTTCTTT. Translated, it gives CASSQETHLEAFF.

The CDR3 nucleotides are TGTGCCAGCAGTGAGTCCGGAGGGGCAAATCAGCCCCAGCATTTT. Its protein product is CASSESGGANQPQHF. This chain joins TRBV6-4 and TRBJ1-5; maybe TRBD1 (5 bases). The CDR3 is 15 residues long. V lost 3 bases, J lost 4 bases, and 13 bases lay in between. The germline V gene has CDR1 MRHNA and CDR2 SNTAGT.

This chain joins TRBV28 and TRBJ1-1; D is undetermined. Germline CDR1 reads MDHEN; CDR2 reads SYDVKM. The CDR3 covers 12 residues. Trimming took off 4 bases at V and 12 bases at J, with 15 bases between the two ends. This CDR3 is CASSYSGSKTFF. For the CDR3, the DNA is TGTGCCAGCAGTTACAGTGGGTCGAAAACTTTCTTT.

J is TRBJ2-7 and V is TRBV6-2 or TRBV6-3, with D perhaps matching TRBD1 (6 bases). This CDR3 is built from 13 residues. The germline V and J ends were trimmed by 3 bases and 3 bases, with 9 bases remaining between them. Looked up from germline, CDR1 is MNHEY and CDR2 is SVGEGT. The CDR3 spells CASSYTGYYEQYF. The CDR3 DNA reads as TGTGCCAGCAGTTATACAGGGTACTACGAGCAGTACTTC.

The gene calls are TRBV19 and TRBJ1-2, with D possibly matching TRBD1 (6 bases). The V end was cut by 11 bases, the J end by 2 bases, with 18 bases between. The CDR3 consists of 14 residues. Germline loops: CDR1 LNHDA, CDR2 SQIVND (reference sequence). CDR3 nucleotide sequence: TGTGCCTCCGGCCAGGCAGGGGTGAACTATGGCTACACCTTC. This translates into CASGQAGVNYGYTF. The whole variable domain, remainder taken from reference TRBV19 and TRBJ1-2, is DGGITQSPKYLFRKEGQNVTLSCEQNLNHDAMYWYRQDPGQGLRLIYYSQIVNDFQKGDIAEGYSVSREKKESFPLTVTSAQKNPTAFYLCASGQAGVNYGYTFGSGTRLTVV.

This chain connects TRBV7-3 to TRBJ1-6, with 9 bases matching TRBD1. Germline V gene lookup returns CDR1 SGHTA and CDR2 FQGTGA. The CDR3 totals 17 residues. Trimming took 4 bases from V and 4 from J; bases not matched to a gene: 8. CDR3: CASSSGGQGRYNSPLHF. The DNA for the CDR3 is TGTGCCAGCAGCTCAGGGGGACAGGGAAGATATAATTCACCCCTCCACTTT.

V usage is TRBV11-2 and J usage is TRBJ1-2; D possibly corresponds to TRBD1 (5 bases). This CDR3 has 13 amino acids. Trimming took 3 bases from V and 8 from J, leaving 13 bases between them. Germline lookup yields CDR1 SGHAT and CDR2 FQNNGV. As DNA, the CDR3 is TGTGCCAGCAGCTTGGTTCCAGGGAACGGCTACACCTTC. It encodes CASSLVPGNGYTF.

V is TRBV5-1 and J is TRBJ2-1, with 9 bases matching TRBD2. The CDR3 is 16 amino acids. Trimming removed 3 bases from V and 2 bases from J; junction bases left unmatched: 6. Germline V CDR1 and CDR2: SGHRS, YFSETQ. For the CDR3, the DNA is TGCGCCAGCAGCTCTGTGACTAGCGGTACCTACAATGAGCAGTTCTTC. This sequence encodes CASSSVTSGTYNEQFF.

The chain employs TRBV5-1 and TRBJ2-1; 7 nucleotides align to TRBD2. The CDR3 spans 15 residues. From germline, CDR1 is SGHRS and CDR2 YFSETQ. The V and J ends lost 0 bases and 4 bases, in that order; junction bases with no gene match: 4. The CDR3 coding sequence is TGCGCCAGCAGCTTGGCCCCGGGGGGTTACAATGAGCAGTTCTTC. Translation: CASSLAPGGYNEQFF. The full variable domain, in which reference TRBV5-1 and TRBJ2-1 provide the parts outside the CDR3, is KAGVTQTPRYLIKTRGQQVTLSCSPISGHRSVSWYQQTPGQGLQFLFEYFSETQRNKGNFPGRFSGRQFSNSRSEMNVSTLELGDSALYLCASSLAPGGYNEQFFGPGTRLTVL.

The V gene is TRBV9, the J gene TRBJ2-5, with 12 bases matching TRBD2. Per the germline V gene, CDR1 is SGDLS and CDR2 is YYNGEE. There are 18 residues in the CDR3. The V segment lost 3 bases and the J segment 3 bases; nucleotides outside the gene matches: 12. CDR3 region: CASSEGYWTSGIEETQYF. Here the CDR3 DNA reads TGTGCCAGCAGCGAAGGTTATTGGACTAGCGGGATCGAAGAGACCCAGTACTTC.

The chain recombines TRBV6-2 or TRBV6-3 with TRBJ2-1, with 7 bases matching TRBD1. The V gene's germline CDR1 is MNHEY and CDR2 SVGEGT. This CDR3 is built from 13 residues. V trimming: 5 bases; J trimming: 9 bases; junction bases outside the gene matches: 7. The CDR3: CASSGQVLGEQFF. CDR3 coding DNA: TGTGCCAGCAGTGGACAGGTCCTGGGTGAGCAGTTCTTC.

The chain employs TRBV5-4 and TRBJ2-1; TRBD1 aligns across 10 bases. From germline, CDR1 is SGHNT and CDR2 YYREEE (reference sequence). V gave up 4 bases and J gave up 7 bases; unmatched junction bases: 8. The CDR3 extends over 15 amino acids. CDR3 sequence: CASSLRTGGLNEQFF. The CDR3 DNA reads TGTGCCAGCAGCCTGCGGACAGGGGGGCTAAATGAGCAGTTCTTC.

CDR3 in DNA: TGTGCCAGCAGCTCGGGACAGGGGACTTATGAGCAGTTCTTC. This gives the protein CASSSGQGTYEQFF. The chain links TRBV11-2 to TRBJ2-1, with TRBD1 identical over 10 bases. Germline V lookup: CDR1 SGHAT, CDR2 FQNNGV. V dropped 4 bases and J dropped 8; count of bases not matched to a gene: 5. The CDR3 length is 14 residues. The full variable domain, completed using reference TRBV11-2 and TRBJ2-1, is EAGVAQSPRYKIIEKRQSVAFWCNPISGHATLYWYQQILGQGPKLLIQFQNNGVVDDSQLPKDRFSAERLKGVDSTLKIQPAKLEDSAVYLCASSSGQGTYEQFFGPGTRLTVL.

This clone came up once. The chain couples TRBV2 to TRBJ2-7; D unclear. This CDR3 region has 14 residues. Germline assignment: CDR1 SNHLY and CDR2 FYNNEI. Trimming cost V 8 bases and J 3 bases, with 17 bases left between them. The CDR3 bases are TGTGCCAGCTCTAGTCCGGCCAGTTTCTACGAGCAGTACTTC. Translation gives CASSSPASFYEQYF. Based on the CDR3 plus reference TRBV2 and TRBJ2-7, the full variable domain is EPEVTQTPSHQVTQMGQEVILRCVPISNHLYFYWYRQILGQKVEFLVSFYNNEISEKSEIFDDQFSVERPDGSNFTLKIRSTKLEDSAMYFCASSSPASFYEQYFGPGTRLTVT.

The chain joins TRBV27 to TRBJ2-1, with D possibly being TRBD2 (6 bases). CDR3 length equals 16 residues. Germline CDR1 is MNHEY and CDR2 is SMNVEV (reference sequence). V dropped 5 bases and J dropped 7 bases, with 21 bases sitting between them. The CDR3 region has the DNA TGTGCCAGCAGTCCAGTTTATCTCGGGGGTAAGAATGAGCAGTTCTTC. Protein product: CASSPVYLGGKNEQFF.

The CDR3 spells CASSQDRGGSYEQYF. The CDR3 bases are TGTGCCAGCAGCCAGGACAGGGGGGGATCCTACGAGCAGTACTTC. V gene TRBV5-4 combines with J gene TRBJ2-7; 10 positions agree with TRBD1. The ends lost 4 bases at V and 1 base at J; junction bases unmatched: 5. The germline V gene has CDR1 SGHNT and CDR2 YYREEE (reference sequence). This CDR3 contains 15 residues. Combining the CDR3 with reference TRBV5-4 and TRBJ2-7 gives the whole variable domain ETGVTQSPTHLIKTRGQQVTLRCSSQSGHNTVSWYQQALGQGPQFIFQYYREEENGRGNFPPRFSGLQFPNYSSELNVNALELDDSALYLCASSQDRGGSYEQYFGPGTRLTVT.

The chain is built from TRBV5-6 and TRBJ1-2, with unresolved D. The CDR3 consists of 12 residues. Trimming removed 4 bases from V and 8 bases from J, with 12 bases in between. Germline CDR1 and CDR2: SGHDT and YYEEEE. The CDR3 protein is CASSRDARGYTF. For the CDR3, the DNA is TGTGCCAGCAGCCGCGATGCTAGGGGCTACACCTTC. Using reference TRBV5-6 and TRBJ1-2 for the parts outside the CDR3, the full variable domain is DAGVTQSPTHLIKTRGQQVTLRCSPKSGHDTVSWYQQALGQGPQFIFQYYEEEERQRGNFPDRFSGHQFPNYSSELNVNALLLGDSALYLCASSRDARGYTFGSGTRLTVV.

This chain joins TRBV2 and TRBJ2-2; 8 positions agree with TRBD1. CDR3 length equals 13 residues. Germline trimming cut 11 bases from V and 3 bases from J; bases unmatched to any gene: 5. Germline V gene lookup returns CDR1 SNHLY and CDR2 FYNNEI. The CDR3 here is CAGRQGYTGELFF. As DNA, the CDR3 is TGTGCCGGTAGACAGGGGTACACCGGGGAGCTGTTTTTT.

This chain joins TRBV19 and TRBJ2-7; perhaps TRBD2 as D (5 bases). The CDR3 is 14 amino acids. V was cut by 3 bases and J by 3 bases, with 12 bases left in between. Germline CDR1 reads LNHDA; CDR2 reads SQIVND (reference sequence). In nucleotides, the CDR3 is TGTGCCAGTAGTATCGGGGTTGTCCGCTACGAGCAGTACTTC. Protein: CASSIGVVRYEQYF.

The chain's CDR3 is CASIGASGSWYEQFF. The CDR3 DNA reads as TGTGCCAGCATCGGGGCTAGCGGGAGTTGGTATGAGCAGTTCTTC. This chain joins TRBV28 and TRBJ2-1, with 10 nucleotides matching TRBD2. CDR1 is MDHEN and CDR2 is SYDVKM in the germline V gene. This CDR3 contains 15 residues. V gave up 7 bases and J gave up 8 bases; unmatched junction bases: 11.

This sequence joins TRBV6-4 and TRBJ2-5, with TRBD2 identical over 13 bases. Trimming cost V 0 bases and J 2 bases; bases outside gene matches: 0. CDR3 size: 16 residues. Germline-derived CDR1 and CDR2 are MRHNA and SNTAGT. The CDR3 here is CASSDSTSGGQETQYF. The CDR3 DNA sequence: TGTGCCAGCAGTGACTCGACTAGCGGGGGGCAAGAGACCCAGTACTTC.

The chain joins TRBV6-5 to TRBJ1-1; TRBD1 is a possible D gene (5 bases). The CDR3 covers 13 residues. The V end was cut by 5 bases, the J end by 4 bases, with 11 bases between. Germline CDR1 MNHEY, CDR2 SVGAGI. The CDR3 bases are TGTGCCAGCAGTCGCGGAGGGGCCACTGAAGCTTTCTTT. It codes for CASSRGGATEAFF.

The chain is built from TRBV6-5 and TRBJ2-5; TRBD2 matches at 10 bases. J lost 0 bases, V lost 8 bases, and 6 bases had no gene match. Germline V gene sequence: CDR1 MNHEY, CDR2 SVGAGI. The CDR3 sequence is 15 residues long. CDR3 protein: CASRLAGEYQETQYF. In DNA form, the CDR3 reads TGTGCCAGCCGCCTAGCGGGGGAGTACCAAGAGACCCAGTACTTC.